Following are 32 T cell receptor beta chains from one sample sequenced in a study of beta chain features in type 1 diabetes. Expressed TCRB transcripts were sequenced because the entire RNA isolate underwent reverse transcription. Sequenced by immunoSEQ multiplex PCR; TCRdb stores in-frame clones only, minus some. This table holds around 500,000 clones, approximately 10% found once. The sequenced material came from naive CD4+ T cells from blood. The receptor set was obtained from a woman younger than 35 in good health.

The sample holds a few counts of this clone. The chain has TRBV11-2 and TRBJ2-5; D is perhaps TRBD1 or TRBD2 (6 bases each). V was pared by 5 bases and J by 1 base, with 11 bases between. The CDR3 contains 14 residues. Germline CDR1 is SGHAT and CDR2 is FQNNGV. DNA for the CDR3: TGTGCCAGCAGCAAAAAGGGGGGCCAAGAGACCCAGTACTTC. Translated, it gives CASSKKGGQETQYF.

This clone turned up a few times. Other DNA variants within this sample encode the same CDR3. V is TRBV15 and J is TRBJ2-5; TRBD1 agrees at 7 bases. V lost 0 bases, J lost 1 base, and 5 bases stayed unmatched. CDR1 and CDR2 (germline): LNHNV, YYDKDF (reference sequence). CDR3 length equals 16 residues. The CDR3 sequence: CATSRDRAGGQETQYF. The CDR3 region has the DNA TGTGCCACCAGCAGAGATCGGGCAGGGGGCCAAGAGACCCAGTACTTC.

This clone came up a few times. Other DNA variants within this sample encode the same CDR3. CDR3 DNA sequence: TGCAGCGTGCGGAGGACAGGGGGGCACGGGGAGACCCAGTACTTC. This encodes CSVRRTGGHGETQYF. The rearrangement joins TRBV29-1 to TRBJ2-5; 10 nucleotides match TRBD1. The V and J ends lost 6 bases and 5 bases, in that order; junction bases with no gene match: 12. Germline V lookup: CDR1 SQVTM, CDR2 ANQGSEA. There are 15 residues in the CDR3. The full variable domain, with the rest looked up from reference TRBV29-1 and TRBJ2-5, is SAVISQKPSRDICQRGTSLTIQCQVDSQVTMMFWYRQQPGQSLTLIATANQGSEATYESGFVIDKFPISRPNLTFSTLTVSNMSPEDSSIYLCSVRRTGGHGETQYFGPGTRLLVL.

This clone was observed a handful of times. The rearrangement joins TRBV4-3 to TRBJ2-6; 8 bases agree with TRBD1. CDR1 and CDR2 from the germline V gene are LGHNA and YSLEER. This CDR3 has 19 residues. The V segment lost 1 base and the J segment 0 bases; nucleotides outside the gene matches: 8. CDR3 amino acids: CASSQVGGTGASGANVLTF. The CDR3 DNA sequence: TGCGCCAGCAGCCAAGTCGGCGGGACAGGTGCCTCTGGGGCCAACGTCCTGACTTTC.

This clone was found a few times. The rearrangement links TRBV7-3 to TRBJ2-5; 7 bases are shared with TRBD1. The CDR3 runs 14 residues. The germline V gene has CDR1 SGHTA and CDR2 FQGTGA. V was clipped by 3 bases and J by 5 bases; unmatched bases: 6. The CDR3 DNA is TGTGCCAGCAGCTTGGACGGGACAGAGGAGACCCAGTACTTC. This translates into CASSLDGTEETQYF.

J is TRBJ2-2 and V is TRBV25-1; D is ambiguous. V gave up 7 bases and J gave up 7 bases, with 16 bases separating them. The CDR3 is 14 residues long. The germline CDR1 and CDR2 sequences are MGHDK and SYGVNS. The CDR3 loop is CASTLQPAGGELFF. As DNA, the CDR3 is TGTGCCAGCACCCTGCAACCGGCAGGCGGGGAGCTGTTTTTT.

This clone was seen a handful of times. The chain carries TRBV16 and TRBJ2-3; 12 nucleotides agree with TRBD1. The CDR3 sequence is 16 residues long. In germline, CDR1 is KGHSY, CDR2 FQNENV. V trimming: 4 bases; J trimming: 1 base; junction bases outside the gene matches: 3. DNA of the CDR3: TGTGCCAGCAGCCCGGGACAGGGGGCTCGCACAGATACGCAGTATTTT. Translated, it gives CASSPGQGARTDTQYF. Based on the CDR3 plus reference TRBV16 and TRBJ2-3, the full variable domain is GEEVAQTPKHLVRGEGQKAKLYCAPIKGHSYVFWYQQVLKNEFKFLISFQNENVFDETGMPKERFSAKCLPNSPCSLEIQATKLEDSAVYFCASSPGQGARTDTQYFGPGTRLTVL.

In its sample, this clone was seen a few times. The chain carries TRBV29-1 and TRBJ2-3; D is uncertain. V gave up 3 bases and J gave up 6 bases, with 10 bases separating them. CDR1 is SQVTM, CDR2 ANQGSEA, per germline. This CDR3 has 12 amino acids. The CDR3 coding sequence is TGCAGCGTTGATTTTCAGCTGGATACGCAGTATTTT. This translates into CSVDFQLDTQYF.

This chain uses TRBV7-2 with TRBJ1-1; no firm D call. CDR3 length: 12 amino acids. Trimming took off 4 bases at V and 2 bases at J, with 5 bases between the two ends. Germline CDR1 SGHTA, CDR2 FQGNSA. CDR3 loop: CASSYRNTEAFF. The CDR3 DNA reads as TGTGCCAGCAGCTATCGAAACACTGAAGCTTTCTTT.

This clone was detected only a few times. The chain is built from TRBV9 and TRBJ2-4, with D tentatively TRBD2 (6 bases). V gave up 3 bases and J gave up 4 bases, with 14 bases separating them. The CDR3 extends over 15 amino acids. Germline CDR1 SGDLS, CDR2 YYNGEE. The CDR3: CASSGRGTAKNIQYF. The CDR3, as DNA: TGTGCCAGCAGCGGGCGCGGGACGGCTAAAAACATTCAGTACTTC.

This clone turned up a few times. The chain recombines TRBV5-1 with TRBJ2-6; 10 bases align to TRBD1. The ends lost 3 bases at V and 0 bases at J; junction bases unmatched: 12. The CDR3 consists of 20 residues. From germline, CDR1 is SGHRS and CDR2 YFSETQ. The CDR3 nucleotides are TGCGCCAGCAGCTACTTGACCGGGACAGGGGCCCTCTCTGGGGCCAACGTCCTGACTTTC. Translated: CASSYLTGTGALSGANVLTF. The full variable domain, rest sourced from reference TRBV5-1 and TRBJ2-6, is KAGVTQTPRYLIKTRGQQVTLSCSPISGHRSVSWYQQTPGQGLQFLFEYFSETQRNKGNFPGRFSGRQFSNSRSEMNVSTLELGDSALYLCASSYLTGTGALSGANVLTFGAGSRLTVL.

This clone was picked up a small number of times. The chain joins TRBV7-3 to TRBJ2-2; D could derive from TRBD1 or TRBD2 (5 bases each). The CDR3 has 16 residues. Germline V gene lookup returns CDR1 SGHTA and CDR2 FQGTGA. The V end lost 1 base, the J end lost 3 bases, and 12 bases lay between the germline ends. CDR3 nucleotide sequence: TGTGCCAGCAGCTTAAGTCGGGGCACGTACACCGGGGAGCTGTTTTTT. The encoded protein is CASSLSRGTYTGELFF.

V and J are TRBV15 and TRBJ2-5; D call uncertain. The CDR3 is made up of 14 amino acids. The germline CDR1 and CDR2 sequences are LNHNV and YYDKDF (reference sequence). Trimming cost V 6 bases and J 3 bases, with 14 bases left between them. As DNA, the CDR3 is TGTGCCACCAGGCCCCGGGTGGGCAAAGAGACCCAGTACTTC. As protein: CATRPRVGKETQYF.

The chain carries TRBV4-2 and TRBJ1-5; D remains ambiguous. Germline-derived CDR1 and CDR2 are LGHNA and YNFKEQ. The V end was cut by 1 base, the J end by 6 bases, with 1 base between. This CDR3 is built from 11 residues. CDR3 coding DNA: TGTGCCAGCAGCCAAGTTCAGCCCCAGCATTTT. Encoded protein: CASSQVQPQHF.

This clone occurred a few times. This sample also contains other DNA sequences that code for the same CDR3. The CDR3 region is CASSPQGGTDTQYF. CDR3 DNA sequence: TGTGCCAGCTCACCACAGGGTGGCACAGATACGCAGTATTTT. The chain uses TRBV18 and TRBJ2-3; D is uncertain. Germline CDR1 KGHSH, CDR2 LQKENI. V was shortened by 1 base and J by 1 base, with 6 bases between the two germline ends. The length of the CDR3 is 14 residues.

The J gene is TRBJ2-7, the V gene TRBV14; 8 bases match TRBD1. Per germline, CDR1 SGHDN and CDR2 FVKESK. The CDR3 covers 15 residues. V lost 3 bases to trimming and J lost 4 bases; unmatched junction nucleotides: 8. The CDR3 DNA follows: TGTGCCAGCAGCCACAGAGGACAGGGACGTTACGAGCAGTACTTC. Amino acids: CASSHRGQGRYEQYF.

J is TRBJ2-3 and V is TRBV7-3; 9 nucleotides align to TRBD2. Trimming at V came to 4 bases and at J to 3 bases, leaving 5 bases not matched to a gene. CDR3 length: 15 residues. The germline CDR1 and CDR2 sequences are SGHTA and FQGTGA. The CDR3: CASSYLAGSTDTQYF. CDR3 in DNA: TGTGCCAGCAGCTATCTAGCGGGGTCAACAGATACGCAGTATTTT.

This clone was recorded a few times. This chain uses TRBV2 with TRBJ2-5; no reliable D call. The CDR3 is 12 amino acids. V lost 4 bases, J lost 3 bases, and 6 bases lay in between. Per the germline V gene, CDR1 is SNHLY and CDR2 is FYNNEI. The CDR3 sequence: CASSGREETQYF. Written as DNA, the CDR3 is TGTGCCAGCAGTGGAAGAGAAGAGACCCAGTACTTC.

This rearrangement joins TRBV7-2 to TRBJ2-3; D gene ambiguous. The germline CDR1 and CDR2 sequences are SGHTA and FQGNSA. This CDR3 region has 16 residues. The V end lost 3 bases, the J end lost 2 bases, and 15 bases lay between the germline ends. The CDR3 DNA sequence: TGTGCCAGCAGCTTTGTACGAACCACACTCACAGATACGCAGTATTTT. This translates into CASSFVRTTLTDTQYF.

The J gene is TRBJ2-6, the V gene TRBV2, with a possible D match to TRBD1 (5 bases). From germline, CDR1 is SNHLY and CDR2 FYNNEI. This CDR3 contains 15 residues. The V gene lost 3 bases and the J gene lost 0 bases, with 6 bases spanning the gap. The CDR3 protein is CASSEDNSGANVLTF. DNA of the CDR3: TGTGCCAGCAGTGAGGACAACTCTGGGGCCAACGTCCTGACTTTC.

This clone was seen a few times. CDR3 bases: TGTGCCTGGAGTGCCATGAACACTGAAGCTTTCTTT. This gives the protein CAWSAMNTEAFF. The V gene is TRBV30, the J gene TRBJ1-1; D is unclear. The V gene's germline CDR1 is GTSNPN and CDR2 SVGIG (reference sequence). V gave up 1 base and J gave up 0 bases, with 3 bases separating them. This CDR3 has 12 residues.

Note on this clone: Other DNA sequences within the sample encode an identical CDR3. The chain has TRBV18 and TRBJ2-2; D not resolved. Germline CDR1 is KGHSH and CDR2 is LQKENI. The V end was cut by 3 bases, the J end by 5 bases, with 4 bases between. The length of the CDR3 is 12 residues. The CDR3 sequence: CASSPSTGELFF. The DNA of the CDR3 is TGTGCCAGCTCACCCTCTACCGGGGAGCTGTTTTTT. Drawing the rest from reference TRBV18 and TRBJ2-2, the complete variable domain is NAGVMQNPRHLVRRRGQEARLRCSPMKGHSHVYWYRQLPEEGLKFMVYLQKENIIDESGMPKERFSAEFPKEGPSILRIQQVVRGDSAAYFCASSPSTGELFFGEGSRLTVL.

This clone was seen a few times. The V and J genes are TRBV11-1 and TRBJ2-1, with D unresolved. V was pared by 3 bases and J by 10 bases, with 7 bases between. The germline V gene encodes CDR1 SGHAT and CDR2 FQDESV (reference sequence). CDR3 length: 11 amino acids. CDR3 coding DNA: TGTGCCAGCAGCTTTTCCGGGGAGCAGTTCTTC. Translation: CASSFSGEQFF.

In this sample, this clone turned up many times. The chain recombines TRBV30 with TRBJ1-3; D remains unclear. Germline values: CDR1 GTSNPN, CDR2 SVGIG (reference sequence). V was trimmed by 4 bases and J by 0 bases, leaving 7 bases between them. The CDR3 runs 13 residues. In nucleotides, the CDR3 is TGTGCCTGGAACCAGCGCTCTGGAAACACCATATATTTT. Its protein product is CAWNQRSGNTIYF.

This clone was seen a few times. This sequence joins TRBV5-1 and TRBJ2-5; possibly TRBD1 for D (6 bases). Trimming removed 4 bases at V and 2 bases at J, with 12 bases between. The CDR3 has 14 residues. Germline CDR1 reads SGHRS; CDR2 reads YFSETQ. CDR3 loop: CASSVGHLQETQYF. As DNA, the CDR3 is TGCGCCAGCAGCGTGGGACACCTACAAGAGACCCAGTACTTC.

V is TRBV19 and J is TRBJ1-5; D gene uncertain. V was clipped by 1 base and J by 4 bases, with 14 bases between them. Germline V gives CDR1 LNHDA, CDR2 SQIVND (reference sequence). This CDR3 comprises 16 residues. CDR3 protein: CASSIVRSAGNQPQHF. For the CDR3, the DNA is TGTGCCAGTAGTATAGTCCGCAGCGCGGGGAATCAGCCCCAGCATTTT.

The DNA for the CDR3 is TGTGCCAGCAGCGTCGGACAGGGCGACACTGAAGCTTTCTTT. Amino acids: CASSVGQGDTEAFF. V usage is TRBV9 and J usage is TRBJ1-1; 8 nucleotides match TRBD1. The V gene's germline CDR1 is SGDLS and CDR2 YYNGEE. V shed 2 bases, J shed 3 bases, and the junction held 3 bases outside the gene matches. The CDR3 has 14 residues.

This clone was seen only a few times. The chain is built from TRBV20-1 and TRBJ2-1; D may be TRBD1 (6 bases). The germline V gene has CDR1 DFQATT and CDR2 SNEGSKA (reference sequence). The ends were cut back, 8 bases at V and 10 bases at J, with 12 bases in the middle. This CDR3 has 10 amino acids. The CDR3 protein is CSYRQAEQFF. The CDR3 DNA reads TGCAGTTATAGACAGGCCGAGCAGTTCTTC.

Only a few counts were recorded for this clone. The chain carries TRBV13 and TRBJ1-5; D ambiguous. V lost 0 bases and J lost 11, with 8 bases in between. The germline CDR1 and CDR2 sequences are PRHDT and FYEKMQ (reference sequence). This CDR3 spans 12 amino acids. The CDR3 region is CASSLGVGAQHF. The CDR3 nucleotides read TGTGCCAGCAGCTTAGGGGTGGGCGCCCAGCATTTT.

The V call is TRBV9, the J call TRBJ1-1; D call uncertain. CDR1 is SGDLS, CDR2 YYNGEE, per germline. There are 13 residues in the CDR3. V was pared by 0 bases and J by 4 bases, with 7 bases between. In DNA form, the CDR3 reads TGTGCCAGCAGCGTAGTGGGAAGCACTGAAGCTTTCTTT. Translating gives CASSVVGSTEAFF. Full variable domain (rest looked up from reference TRBV9 and TRBJ1-1): DSGVTQTPKHLITATGQRVTLRCSPRSGDLSVYWYQQSLDQGLQFLIQYYNGEERAKGNILERFSAQQFPDLHSELNLSSLELGDSALYFCASSVVGSTEAFFGQGTRLTVV.

The V and J genes are TRBV6-7 and TRBJ2-2; a weak D match, TRBD1 (6 bases). TRBV6-7 is flagged as an ORF with uncertain function. Trimming pared 6 bases from V and 3 bases from J, leaving 8 bases between. The CDR3 sequence is 13 residues long. The CDR3 loop reads CASRTGYTGELFF. The CDR3 DNA sequence: TGTGCCAGCAGAACAGGGTACACCGGGGAGCTGTTTTTT.

The gene calls are TRBV9 and TRBJ2-3; a weak D match, TRBD1 (6 bases). The germline V gene has CDR1 SGDLS and CDR2 YYNGEE. V lost 4 bases to trimming and J lost 5 bases, with 11 bases between them. CDR3 length: 13 residues. The CDR3 region has the DNA TGTGCCAGCAGCCCCCAACAGGGAGATACGCAGTATTTT. Translating it yields CASSPQQGDTQYF.